This T cell receptor (beta chain) derives from a study of Ad26.COV2.S vaccination and SARS-CoV-2 variants (dated by TCRdb to the early 2020s). With respect to the entire study: Vaccine-arm donors came from COV1001, a multicentre, randomized, double-blind, placebo-controlled phase I-IIa trial of Ad26.COV2.S in healthy adults. A total of approximately 30 samples were included in the TCR-sequenced set, comprising 19 Ad26.COV2.S vaccine recipients, 5 placebo recipients and 8 SARS-CoV-2 convalescent individuals. TCRbeta repertoire sequencing was used to assess the specificity and breadth of SARS-CoV-2-reactive T cell receptors after Ad26.COV2.S vaccination. Dosing of Ad26.COV2.S was intramuscular, at either 5x10^10 or 1x10^11 viral particles, delivered as one shot or as two shots spaced 56 days apart. Investigators remained blinded to trial group allocation during experiments and outcome assessment. Trial participants were randomized into five groups of five, in which low-dose or high-dose Ad26.COV2.S was given once or twice, or placebo was given on both occasions.

What the treatment or condition label conveys for this sample: some 19 received Ad26.COV2.S at low or high dose, single or two shots; roughly 5 received placebo; per-sample allocation not given. Repertoires of vaccine and placebo recipients were sequenced from samples taken on day 63 after the first injection. Between 29 July and 7 August 2020, Cohort 1b enrolled about two dozen adults aged 18-55 years at one site in Boston, USA. As a vaccine, Ad26.COV2.S was a replication-incompetent adenovirus type 26 vector that expressed a prefusion-stabilized SARS-CoV-2 spike protein derived from the original Wuhan strain. In the germline V gene, CDR1 corresponds to KGHSH and CDR2 to LQKENI. V lost 0 bases and J lost 6 bases; the stretch between them is 8 bases long. From its cysteine to its phenylalanine, the CDR3 spans 14 amino acids. Of all the DNA, just the CDR3 is kept, 42 bases in frame from base 1. The investigation overall reported the following: The study was not powered for comparison of responses between vaccine doses or regimens. Compared with placebo recipients, Ad26.COV2.S recipients showed higher spike-specific TCR breadth (P = 0.0014). The authors noted that the TCR breadth and depth analyses may have underestimated total T cell responses. Vaccine and placebo recipients had comparable non-spike TCR breadth, which fits with the vaccine containing only spike. Substantial breadth of spike-specific CD8+ and CD4+ T cell responses was reported after vaccination.

TCRbeta CDR3 regions were sequenced with the immunoSEQ Assay. After extraction, genomic DNA underwent amplification by bias-controlled multiplex PCR, followed by high-throughput sequencing. From the authors' description of their analysis: To quantify the absolute abundance of every unique TCRbeta CDR3 region, sequences were collapsed and filtered. T cell fraction was estimated by normalization of TCRbeta template counts to usable DNA, with usable DNA being measured through amplification of reference genes present in all nucleated cells. Repertoire TCRs were annotated as SARS-CoV-2-specific when V gene, CDR3 amino acid sequence and J gene were exactly matched to a known reactive TCR set. MIRA supplied the reference SARS-CoV-2 TCR set, which was filtered for enrichment in COVID-19-positive ImmuneCODE repertoires so that public or cross-reactive TCRs were removed. Drawing on the MIRA antigens, annotated TCRs were analysed further at the level of specific ORF or position within ORF. Breadth was defined as the number of annotated unique rearrangements divided by the total number of unique productive rearrangements, and depth was defined as the summed frequency of the annotated unique rearrangements. Group comparisons of TCR breadth used two-sided Wilcoxon rank-sum tests. What TCRdb holds here is the immuneACCESS table cut down to in-frame rearrangements. Part of the clones is not present; checked against another copy, under half of the missing clones reflect an unresolved V gene, and the others are unexplained. V, J and clone size are those of that table, while D and trimming were read from the DNA. Here the sample has approximately 420,000 clones; around nine tenths occur a single time. The ten largest clones take up 3.5% of the sample.

A remark on this clone: Its binding antigen is unknown. Per-nucleotide qualities are absent, and no much larger clonotype sits a single base away.

The sequencing used peripheral blood, collected in a trial of Ad26.COV2.S vaccine versus placebo. The rearrangement combines TRBV18 with TRBJ1-4; no D segment can be confidently identified. The clonotype was recovered from a person between 18 and 65 years old who received the Ad26.COV2.S COVID-19 vaccine or a placebo. In nucleotide form, the sequence is TGTGCCAGCTCACCACCGTACCCACATGAAAAACTGTTTTTT. Translated, it reads CASSPPYPHEKLFF. The reference TRBV18 and TRBJ1-4 proteins fill in what lies around the CDR3, so the full variable domain reads NAGVMQNPRHLVRRRGQEARLRCSPMKGHSHVYWYRQLPEEGLKFMVYLQKENIIDESGMPKERFSAEFPKEGPSILRIQQVVRGDSAAYFCASSPPYPHEKLFFGSGTQLSVL.